A selection of T cell receptor beta chains follows, all from one sample in a study of blood T cells in healthy people across ages. From the 5' RACE reads, TCRdb called clonotypes with MiXCR, one entry per CDR3 protein. The sample lists roughly 1,000,000 distinct CDR3 sequences; 20% to 25% were seen once. The same sample was also used in a study of T cells of mothers and their children.

Source material: blood. Receptors were obtained from a girl aged 2 to 9 in good health. CDR3s include the opening cysteine and the closing phenylalanine or tryptophan. The order of the fields is J gene, CDR3 length, V gene, clone size, CDR3 protein. Not every row has a clone size; where given, it reads once, few, many or a size class.

TRBJ2-1	12	TRBV12-3/TRBV12-4	.	CASSLSLNEQFF
TRBJ1-3	17	TRBV7-6	.	CASSPALAGFSGNTIYF
TRBJ1-1	13	TRBV5-6	many	CASSLVMNTEAFF
TRBJ2-3	14	TRBV29-1	few	CSVNDRGPTDTQYF
TRBJ1-1	14	TRBV20-1	.	CSAPREPGNTEAFF
TRBJ2-5	14	TRBV7-2	.	CAAPSSPGWVTQYF
.	13	TRBV2	few	CASNGGGSYEQYF
TRBJ1-2	13	TRBV20-1	.	CSAREQGGSGYTF
TRBJ2-7	13	TRBV27	.	CASSFGDTHEQYF
TRBJ2-7	14	TRBV15	few	CATSSGFSSYEQYF
TRBJ2-2	17	TRBV12-5	.	CASGLSPRGSNTGELFF
TRBJ1-1	14	TRBV5-1	few	CASSWRGGSLEAFF
TRBJ2-5	16	TRBV28	.	CASSSPPNSVQETQYF
TRBJ2-5	12	TRBV29-1	.	CSVAAGGKTQYF
TRBJ1-1	12	TRBV29-1	few	CSVGTGVVEAFF
TRBJ2-5	11	TRBV28	few	CASRLRGWQYF
TRBJ2-7	16	TRBV20-1	few	CSAGGRLPKMNYEQYF
TRBJ1-1	17	TRBV5-1	.	CASSFGGLGVYNTEAFF
TRBJ1-2	16	TRBV21-1	.	CASSKGRPWGTYGYTF
TRBJ2-3	15	TRBV4-3	few	CASSQVYVSTDTQYF
TRBJ2-3	15	TRBV5-6	.	CASSLPSGGPDTQYF
TRBJ2-5	17	TRBV5-7	.	CASSINGTSGDQETQYF
TRBJ1-2	11	TRBV5-5	.	CASLGDGGYTF
TRBJ2-7	12	TRBV29-1	few	CSVEASAYEQYF
TRBJ2-7	14	TRBV2	few	CASSEADTGGEQYF
.	13	TRBV20-1	.	CSATDSIRETQYF
.	13	TRBV29-1	.	CSVQPPDHSEQYF
TRBJ1-3	16	TRBV7-2	few	CASRLTGGSSGNTIYF
TRBJ2-7	15	TRBV25-1	few	CANETKDRAGYEQYF